The clone carrying this TCR beta chain is deemed medium-sized (0.01 to 0.1%). Its specificity is unknown. V lost 1 base to trimming and J lost 2 bases, with 8 bases between them. This CDR3 is 14 amino acids long. CDR1 and CDR2 (germline): LNHDA, SQIVND (reference sequence). These data come from a study of cytomegalovirus exposure and HLA in healthy donors. Study-wide context: The roughly 130 validation repertoires, a later analysis reported, used the same platform as the 550 to 700 repertoires from the first cohort.

Study findings and constraints: The tendency of first-cohort TCR clusters to co-occur in the roughly 110 validation repertoires was identified by a subsequent analysis. Most TCR sequences showed up rarely, but some public TCRs showed up in many donors.

Repertoires were generated with immunoSEQ multiplex PCR, while TCRdb's copy carries only in-frame clones and drops some. The sample yields around 62,000 clones, 85% to 90% seen once. What was sequenced was PBMCs. This chain joins TRBV19 and TRBJ1-1; D is undetermined. The sequence derives from a woman aged 18-29 years in good health and CMV-seronegative. CDR3 sequence (DNA): TGTGCCAGTAGTATAGGAGCGGTTAACACTGAAGCTTTCTTT. Translated, it gives CASSIGAVNTEAFF.